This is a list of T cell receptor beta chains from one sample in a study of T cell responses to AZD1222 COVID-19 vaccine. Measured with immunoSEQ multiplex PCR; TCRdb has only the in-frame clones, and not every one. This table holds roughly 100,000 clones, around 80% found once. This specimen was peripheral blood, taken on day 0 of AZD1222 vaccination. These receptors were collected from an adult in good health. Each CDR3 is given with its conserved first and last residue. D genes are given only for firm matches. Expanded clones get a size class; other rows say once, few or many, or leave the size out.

CDR3 protein: CASSKMHPSTGELFF; CDR3 DNA: TGTGCCAGCAGCAAAATGCACCCGAGCACCGGGGAGCTGTTTTTT; J gene: TRBJ2-2; V gene: TRBV21-1; clone size: few; D gene: NA
CDR3 protein: CASRLDRGLSHSNQPQHF; CDR3 DNA: TGTGCCAGCAGACTTGACAGGGGACTCAGCCATAGCAATCAGCCCCAGCATTTT; J gene: TRBJ1-5; V gene: TRBV6-4; clone size: NA; D gene: TRBD1
CDR3 protein: CASMRSGDTEAFF; CDR3 DNA: TGTGCCAGCATGAGGTCAGGGGACACTGAAGCTTTCTTT; J gene: TRBJ1-1; V gene: TRBV2; clone size: once; D gene: NA
CDR3 protein: CASSSPVMQGTTQYF; CDR3 DNA: TGTGCCAGCAGCTCCCCAGTAATGCAGGGCACTACGCAGTATTTT; J gene: TRBJ2-3; V gene: TRBV6-5; clone size: NA; D gene: NA
CDR3 protein: CASSLGGTTGVYEQYF; CDR3 DNA: TGTGCCAGCAGCTTAGGAGGTACAACTGGGGTCTACGAGCAGTACTTC; J gene: TRBJ2-7; V gene: TRBV7-6; clone size: NA; D gene: NA
CDR3 protein: CASRQAPLNTEAFF; CDR3 DNA: TGCGCCAGCAGACAGGCTCCGCTAAACACTGAAGCTTTCTTT; J gene: TRBJ1-1; V gene: TRBV4-1; clone size: NA; D gene: NA
CDR3 protein: CASMGVINYGYTF; CDR3 DNA: TGTGCCAGTATGGGGGTAATTAACTATGGCTACACCTTC; J gene: TRBJ1-2; V gene: TRBV5-6; clone size: NA; D gene: NA
CDR3 protein: CASSQDAGTAQETQYF; CDR3 DNA: TGTGCCAGCAGCCAAGATGCGGGGACAGCCCAAGAGACCCAGTACTTC; J gene: TRBJ2-5; V gene: TRBV14; clone size: few; D gene: NA
CDR3 protein: CASSQAKGNYGYTF; CDR3 DNA: TGTGCCAGCAGCCAAGCGAAGGGGAACTATGGCTACACCTTC; J gene: TRBJ1-2; V gene: TRBV3-1/TRBV3-2; clone size: NA; D gene: NA
CDR3 protein: CASSLTVGANYGYTF; CDR3 DNA: TGTGCCAGCAGTTTAACGGTCGGAGCTAACTATGGCTACACCTTC; J gene: TRBJ1-2; V gene: TRBV27; clone size: once; D gene: NA
CDR3 protein: CASSPPVASSGNTIYF; CDR3 DNA: TGTGCCAGCTCACCACCGGTGGCGAGCTCTGGAAACACCATATATTTT; J gene: TRBJ1-3; V gene: TRBV18; clone size: NA; D gene: NA
CDR3 protein: CASRQSNRSPEAFF; CDR3 DNA: TGTGCCAGCAGGCAGAGTAACCGAAGCCCTGAAGCTTTCTTT; J gene: TRBJ1-1; V gene: TRBV5-4; clone size: NA; D gene: NA
CDR3 protein: CASGLVQGSGSTGELFF; CDR3 DNA: TGTGCTAGTGGTTTGGTACAAGGCTCAGGGTCGACCGGGGAGCTGTTTTTT; J gene: TRBJ2-2; V gene: TRBV12-5; clone size: NA; D gene: NA
CDR3 protein: CASSSTWERSSYEQYF; CDR3 DNA: TGTGCCAGCAGCTCCACGTGGGAGCGGAGCTCCTACGAGCAGTACTTC; J gene: TRBJ2-7; V gene: TRBV11-2; clone size: NA; D gene: NA
CDR3 protein: CASSDPGGTGELFF; CDR3 DNA: TGCGCCAGCAGCGACCCAGGTGGCACCGGGGAGCTGTTTTTT; J gene: TRBJ2-2; V gene: TRBV5-1; clone size: NA; D gene: NA
CDR3 protein: CASSARDGYGYTF; CDR3 DNA: TGTGCCAGCAGTGCCAGGGACGGGTATGGCTACACCTTC; J gene: TRBJ1-2; V gene: TRBV14; clone size: NA; D gene: NA
CDR3 protein: CASSPLGQGVETQYF; CDR3 DNA: TGTGCCAGCAGCCCCTTGGGACAGGGGGTAGAGACCCAGTACTTC; J gene: TRBJ2-5; V gene: TRBV6-5; clone size: NA; D gene: TRBD1
CDR3 protein: CAWRDRKDSPLHF; CDR3 DNA: TGTGCCTGGAGGGACAGGAAGGATTCACCCCTCCACTTT; J gene: TRBJ1-6; V gene: TRBV30; clone size: NA; D gene: TRBD1
CDR3 protein: CASSEDGREGRLFF; CDR3 DNA: TGTGCCAGCAGTGAAGACGGTCGGGAAGGGAGACTGTTTTTT; J gene: TRBJ1-4; V gene: TRBV2; clone size: NA; D gene: NA
CDR3 protein: CASSVQGLGSSPLHF; CDR3 DNA: TGTGCCAGCAGCGTACAGGGACTAGGGAGTTCACCCCTCCACTTT; J gene: TRBJ1-6; V gene: TRBV6-6; clone size: NA; D gene: NA
CDR3 protein: CASSLGMRDEQYF; CDR3 DNA: TGTGCCAGCAGCTTAGGAATGAGGGACGAGCAGTACTTC; J gene: TRBJ2-7; V gene: TRBV7-2; clone size: NA; D gene: NA
CDR3 protein: CASSPTLNTEAFF; CDR3 DNA: TGTGCCAGCAGTCCCACCTTGAACACTGAAGCTTTCTTT; J gene: TRBJ1-1; V gene: TRBV6-5; clone size: NA; D gene: NA
CDR3 protein: CASSGGNYGYTF; CDR3 DNA: TGCGCCAGCAGTGGGGGGAATTATGGCTACACCTTC; J gene: TRBJ1-2; V gene: TRBV10-2; clone size: NA; D gene: NA
CDR3 protein: CAIRGLAGGTGELFF; CDR3 DNA: TGTGCCATCAGGGGACTAGCGGGGGGGACCGGGGAGCTGTTTTTT; J gene: TRBJ2-2; V gene: TRBV10-3; clone size: NA; D gene: TRBD2
CDR3 protein: CASSGGDRGSSYEQYF; CDR3 DNA: TGTGCCAGCTCGGGAGGGGACAGGGGAAGCTCCTACGAGCAGTACTTC; J gene: TRBJ2-7; V gene: TRBV18; clone size: NA; D gene: TRBD1
CDR3 protein: CASVGQGDTEAFF; CDR3 DNA: TGTGCCAGCGTGGGACAGGGTGACACTGAAGCTTTCTTT; J gene: TRBJ1-1; V gene: TRBV2; clone size: NA; D gene: TRBD1
CDR3 protein: CASSYLVVTEAFF; CDR3 DNA: TGTGCCAGCAGTTATTTAGTGGTCACTGAAGCTTTCTTT; J gene: TRBJ1-1; V gene: TRBV6-2/TRBV6-3; clone size: NA; D gene: NA
CDR3 protein: CASSLSRGGTEAFF; CDR3 DNA: TGTGCCAGCAGCCTATCGAGGGGCGGCACTGAAGCTTTCTTT; J gene: TRBJ1-1; V gene: TRBV4-2; clone size: NA; D gene: NA
CDR3 protein: CAWSVIGGALHF; CDR3 DNA: TGTGCCTGGAGTGTAATCGGTGGGGCCCTCCACTTT; J gene: TRBJ1-6; V gene: TRBV30; clone size: NA; D gene: NA
CDR3 protein: CASSLEGSQPQHF; CDR3 DNA: TGTGCCAGCAGCTTAGAGGGTAGCCAGCCCCAGCATTTT; J gene: TRBJ1-5; V gene: TRBV7-2; clone size: NA; D gene: NA
CDR3 protein: CASSSMEDSYNEQFF; CDR3 DNA: TGCGCCAGCAGCTCGATGGAGGACTCCTACAATGAGCAGTTCTTC; J gene: TRBJ2-1; V gene: TRBV5-1; clone size: NA; D gene: NA
CDR3 protein: CAWSVVWGTEAFF; CDR3 DNA: TGTGCCTGGAGTGTGGTGTGGGGGACTGAAGCTTTCTTT; J gene: TRBJ1-1; V gene: TRBV30; clone size: NA; D gene: NA
CDR3 protein: CASSPRTDNYGYTF; CDR3 DNA: TGTGCCAGCTCACCACGGACCGACAACTATGGCTACACCTTC; J gene: TRBJ1-2; V gene: TRBV18; clone size: NA; D gene: NA
CDR3 protein: CASSLGPGSANYGYTF; CDR3 DNA: TGTGCCAGCAGCTTGGGACCCGGATCAGCTAACTATGGCTACACCTTC; J gene: TRBJ1-2; V gene: TRBV7-2; clone size: NA; D gene: NA
CDR3 protein: CASSLGPGGEQFF; CDR3 DNA: TGTGCCAGCAGCTTAGGGCCTGGCGGAGAGCAGTTCTTC; J gene: TRBJ2-1; V gene: TRBV11-3; clone size: NA; D gene: NA
CDR3 protein: CASSVEPSTGRETQYF; CDR3 DNA: TGTGCCAGCAGCGTAGAACCCTCCACAGGGCGGGAGACCCAGTACTTC; J gene: TRBJ2-5; V gene: TRBV9; clone size: NA; D gene: NA
CDR3 protein: CASSPRAKNTGELFF; CDR3 DNA: TGTGCCAGCAGCCCCCGGGCCAAGAACACCGGGGAGCTGTTTTTT; J gene: TRBJ2-2; V gene: TRBV5-6; clone size: few; D gene: NA
CDR3 protein: CVRSPGVAGGADTQYF; CDR3 DNA: NA; J gene: TRBJ2-3; V gene: TRBV7-5; clone size: NA; D gene: NA
CDR3 protein: CASSSTPGETQYF; CDR3 DNA: TGTGCCAGCAGCTCGACCCCTGGAGAGACCCAGTACTTC; J gene: TRBJ2-5; V gene: TRBV7-9; clone size: NA; D gene: NA
CDR3 protein: CASSTSGGPYEQYF; CDR3 DNA: TGCGCCAGCAGCACTAGCGGGGGACCCTACGAGCAGTACTTC; J gene: TRBJ2-7; V gene: TRBV5-1; clone size: few; D gene: TRBD2
CDR3 protein: CASSWVSGEPTEAFF; CDR3 DNA: TGTGCCAGCAGCTGGGTATCAGGGGAACCCACTGAAGCTTTCTTT; J gene: TRBJ1-1; V gene: TRBV7-9; clone size: NA; D gene: NA
CDR3 protein: CASSRGQVHTGELFF; CDR3 DNA: TGTGCCAGCAGCAGAGGACAGGTACACACCGGGGAGCTGTTTTTT; J gene: TRBJ2-2; V gene: TRBV6-5; clone size: NA; D gene: TRBD1
CDR3 protein: CASGESSVPLHF; CDR3 DNA: TGTGCCAGCGGAGAATCGAGCGTGCCCCTCCACTTT; J gene: TRBJ1-6; V gene: TRBV5-5; clone size: NA; D gene: NA
CDR3 protein: CASSVPGQGRNEKLFF; CDR3 DNA: TGTGCCAGTAGCGTCCCGGGACAGGGTCGGAATGAAAAACTGTTTTTT; J gene: TRBJ1-4; V gene: TRBV19; clone size: NA; D gene: TRBD1
CDR3 protein: CASRKTDTYEQYF; CDR3 DNA: TGTGCCAGCAGAAAGACAGACACCTACGAGCAGTACTTC; J gene: TRBJ2-7; V gene: TRBV12-3/TRBV12-4; clone size: NA; D gene: NA
CDR3 protein: CASSLGQGSGNTIYF; CDR3 DNA: TGTGCCAGCAGCTTAGGGCAAGGCTCTGGAAACACCATATATTTT; J gene: TRBJ1-3; V gene: TRBV7-6; clone size: few; D gene: NA
CDR3 protein: CAIRGGPHNEQFF; CDR3 DNA: TGTGCCATCCGGGGGGGCCCCCACAATGAGCAGTTCTTC; J gene: TRBJ2-1; V gene: TRBV12-3/TRBV12-4; clone size: few; D gene: TRBD2
CDR3 protein: CASSARRYNEQFF; CDR3 DNA: TGTGCCAGCAGTGCCCGGAGATACAATGAGCAGTTCTTC; J gene: TRBJ2-1; V gene: TRBV27; clone size: few; D gene: NA
CDR3 protein: CASSDRGNEQFF; CDR3 DNA: TGTGCCAGCAGTGACAGGGGAAATGAGCAGTTCTTC; J gene: TRBJ2-1; V gene: TRBV6-4; clone size: NA; D gene: NA
CDR3 protein: CASTTGLNTEAFF; CDR3 DNA: TGTGCCAGCACCACAGGGTTGAACACTGAAGCTTTCTTT; J gene: TRBJ1-1; V gene: TRBV14; clone size: NA; D gene: NA